Presented here are 23 T cell receptor beta chains from one specimen sequenced in a study of blood T cell repertoires in COVID-19. Method: immunoSEQ multiplex PCR; TCRdb's copy keeps in-frame clones and lacks some. The sample yields about 230,000 clones, 75% to 90% seen once. The sequenced sample was peripheral blood. These TCRs come from a man in his forties with acute or convalescent COVID-19.

This sequence joins TRBV18 and TRBJ1-6; D is unresolved. There are 13 residues in the CDR3. CDR1 KGHSH and CDR2 LQKENI come from the germline V gene. V was clipped by 6 bases and J by 13 bases, with 16 bases between them. CDR3 sequence (DNA): TGTGCCAGCTCCCTCCAGCGGGAGTGGCCCCTCCACTTT. Amino acids: CASSLQREWPLHF.

The V and J genes are TRBV4-1 and TRBJ1-1; no reliable D call. The germline V gene has CDR1 MGHRA and CDR2 YSYEKL. The length of the CDR3 is 15 residues. With 1 base removed from V and 0 bases from J, the gap between germline ends came to 9 bases. The CDR3 region is CASSQARVMNTEAFF. CDR3 nucleotides: TGCGCCAGCAGCCAAGCCCGGGTGATGAACACTGAAGCTTTCTTT.

This rearrangement joins TRBV7-8 to TRBJ2-5; 11 nucleotides agree with TRBD1. Per germline, CDR1 SGHVS and CDR2 FQNEAQ. Losses at the gene ends were 5 bases for V and 5 bases for J; bases not matched to a gene: 7. CDR3 length equals 15 residues. The CDR3 sequence: CASSQDRGPVETQYF. DNA of the CDR3: TGTGCCAGCAGCCAGGACAGGGGGCCCGTCGAGACCCAGTACTTC.

This clone was detected once. The rearrangement joins TRBV27 to TRBJ2-1, with D possibly being TRBD1 (5 bases). V shed 5 bases and J shed 0 bases, with 23 bases lying between them. Germline V gene sequence: CDR1 MNHEY, CDR2 SMNVEV (reference sequence). The CDR3 consists of 19 residues. The CDR3 loop reads CASSPFSSTGYYSYNEQFF. CDR3 nucleotides: TGTGCCAGCAGTCCTTTCAGTTCCACAGGCTATTACTCCTACAATGAGCAGTTCTTC.

The chain uses TRBV19 and TRBJ1-3; TRBD1 aligns across 7 bases. Germline V gene lookup returns CDR1 LNHDA and CDR2 SQIVND (reference sequence). V lost 6 bases, J lost 3 bases, and 11 bases stayed unmatched. CDR3 length equals 16 residues. CDR3 in amino acids: CASSNPGQISGNTIYF. CDR3 nucleotides: TGTGCCAGTAGCAATCCGGGACAGATCAGTGGAAACACCATATATTTT.

CDR3 nucleotides: TGTGCCAGCAGCTTAAGCGGGGGACACACAGATACGCAGTATTTT. Translated, it gives CASSLSGGHTDTQYF. V is TRBV7-3 and J is TRBJ2-3, with TRBD2 as a possible D gene (7 bases). Trimming cost V 1 base and J 2 bases, with 10 bases left between them. Germline assignment: CDR1 SGHTA and CDR2 FQGTGA. The CDR3 sequence is 15 residues long.

The chain joins TRBV3-1 (or the pseudogene TRBV3-2) to TRBJ2-1, with D possibly TRBD2 on 5 matching bases. Trimming cost V 0 bases and J 5 bases, with 17 bases left between them. This CDR3 spans 17 amino acids. Germline CDR1 reads LGHDT; CDR2 reads YNNKEL (reference sequence). The CDR3 reads CASSQDDVAGWDNEQFF. CDR3 DNA sequence: TGTGCCAGCAGCCAAGACGACGTGGCGGGCTGGGACAATGAGCAGTTCTTC.

The chain couples TRBV20-1 to TRBJ2-3; D gene unclear. The CDR3 runs to 13 residues. Germline-derived CDR1 and CDR2 are DFQATT and SNEGSKA (reference sequence). V was clipped by 3 bases and J by 1 base, with 8 bases between them. The CDR3 DNA reads as TGCAGTGCTAGTGCCCGGGGCACAGATACGCAGTATTTT. It encodes CSASARGTDTQYF.

CDR3 sequence (DNA): TGTGCCAGCAGCAGCGGGACAGGATGCAATCAGCCCCAGCATTTT. It specifies CASSSGTGCNQPQHF. This chain connects TRBV21-1 to TRBJ1-5; the table gives TRBD1 as D, unverified against the DNA. TRBV21-1 is termed a pseudogene. The CDR3 extends over 15 amino acids.

The chain combines TRBV6-1 with TRBJ2-7; 7 positions agree with TRBD2. Germline V lookup: CDR1 MNHNS, CDR2 SASEGT. V lost 4 bases and J lost 4; bases outside the gene matches: 19. CDR3 size: 18 residues. CDR3: CASSVTGTNDDRRYEQYF. CDR3 coding DNA: TGTGCCAGCAGTGTTACCGGGACTAATGACGATCGGCGATACGAGCAGTACTTC.

This chain links TRBV2 with TRBJ2-2; 9 positions agree with TRBD2. V trimming: 5 bases; J trimming: 7 bases; junction bases outside the gene matches: 20. Germline V gene data show CDR1 as SNHLY and CDR2 as FYNNEI. The CDR3 covers 19 residues. The CDR3 here is CASSYTDPRASGKLGELFF. In DNA form, the CDR3 reads TGTGCCAGCAGTTACACCGACCCCAGGGCTAGCGGGAAACTCGGGGAGCTGTTTTTT.

This sequence joins TRBV2 and TRBJ1-1, with TRBD1 identical over 8 bases. The length of the CDR3 is 14 residues. The V gene's germline CDR1 is SNHLY and CDR2 FYNNEI. V was pared by 5 bases and J by 6 bases, with 8 bases of the junction left unmatched. The CDR3 DNA sequence: TGTGCCAGCAGTCCACAGGGGGTTAGTTCTGAAGCTTTCTTT. Its translation: CASSPQGVSSEAFF. Drawing the rest from reference TRBV2 and TRBJ1-1, the complete variable domain is EPEVTQTPSHQVTQMGQEVILRCVPISNHLYFYWYRQILGQKVEFLVSFYNNEISEKSEIFDDQFSVERPDGSNFTLKIRSTKLEDSAMYFCASSPQGVSSEAFFGQGTRLTVV.

The chain recombines TRBV5-6 with TRBJ2-1; D is possibly TRBD2 (5 bases). V was shortened by 4 bases and J by 8 bases, with 16 bases between the two germline ends. The CDR3 is 14 residues long. Germline V gives CDR1 SGHDT, CDR2 YYEEEE. Here the CDR3 reads CASSLGSYSDEQFF. The CDR3 nucleotides are TGTGCCAGCAGCCTGGGTAGTTATAGCGATGAGCAGTTCTTC.

This chain uses TRBV2 with TRBJ2-3; 8 bases are shared with TRBD2. Germline V gene sequence: CDR1 SNHLY, CDR2 FYNNEI. CDR3 length equals 16 residues. V was pared by 7 bases and J by 4 bases, with 13 bases of the junction left unmatched. The CDR3 DNA reads as TGTGCCAGCACATTCGCCAGCGGGGGCAGGGCAGATACGCAGTATTTT. Amino acid sequence: CASTFASGGRADTQYF.

This chain links TRBV5-1 with TRBJ2-1; 8 bases are shared with TRBD2. Unmatched junction bases numbered 9, after V lost 0 bases and J lost 7 bases. This CDR3 region has 16 residues. Germline loops: CDR1 SGHRS, CDR2 YFSETQ. The CDR3, as DNA: TGCGCCAGCAGCTTGGCCCTGGGCGGGAGGAGTAATGAGCAGTTCTTC. It yields the protein CASSLALGGRSNEQFF.

The chain recombines TRBV3-1 (or the pseudogene TRBV3-2) with TRBJ1-2; TRBD1 might be the D (5 bases). Germline values: CDR1 LGHDT, CDR2 YNNKEL (reference sequence). The V gene lost 4 bases and the J gene lost 7 bases, with 7 bases spanning the gap. This CDR3 has 11 residues. CDR3 nucleotides: TGTGCCAGCAGCCGGGGGGTTGGCTACACCTTC. Translation gives CASSRGVGYTF.

This sequence joins TRBV11-2 and TRBJ1-2; tentatively, D is TRBD1 (5 bases). The V end lost 0 bases, the J end lost 3 bases, and 11 bases lay between the germline ends. In germline, CDR1 is SGHAT, CDR2 FQNNGV. This CDR3 spans 15 amino acids. DNA for the CDR3: TGTGCCAGCAGCTTAGATCTCAGGGTTGACTATGGCTACACCTTC. Protein product: CASSLDLRVDYGYTF.

The rearrangement uses TRBV2 and TRBJ2-3, with 7 bases matching TRBD2. After removal of 1 base from V and 4 bases from J, the junction contained 5 bases not matched to a gene. CDR3 length: 15 amino acids. Germline V CDR1 and CDR2: SNHLY, FYNNEI. CDR3: CASSEERGLPDTQYF. The CDR3 DNA follows: TGTGCCAGCAGTGAAGAGCGGGGTCTCCCAGATACGCAGTATTTT.

The V and J genes are TRBV5-1 and TRBJ2-3, with TRBD1 matching 8 bases. Germline CDR1 reads SGHRS; CDR2 reads YFSETQ. Losses at the gene ends were 4 bases for V and 0 bases for J; bases not matched to a gene: 7. This CDR3 has 16 residues. In DNA, the CDR3 is TGCGCCAGCAGCGCTGGACAGGGCGGGAGCACAGATACGCAGTATTTT. Residues: CASSAGQGGSTDTQYF.

V and J are TRBV11-3 and TRBJ2-2; TRBD2 aligns across 7 bases. The V and J ends lost 3 bases and 4 bases, in that order; junction bases with no gene match: 2. The V gene's germline CDR1 is SGHNT and CDR2 YENEEA. The CDR3 is made up of 14 amino acids. For the CDR3, the DNA is TGTGCCAGCAGCTTTCGCGGGAGCACCGGGGAGCTGTTTTTT. Its protein is CASSFRGSTGELFF.

This clone was detected once. The chain couples TRBV5-1 to TRBJ2-7; possible D gene TRBD2, 7 bases. Looked up from germline, CDR1 is SGHRS and CDR2 is YFSETQ. V lost 4 bases and J 0 bases, leaving 20 bases between the germline ends. The length of the CDR3 is 17 residues. In DNA, the CDR3 is TGCGCCAGCAGCGCACTCGCGTCGGGGGGCTTCTCCTACGAGCAGTACTTC. It translates to CASSALASGGFSYEQYF.

The DNA of the CDR3 is TGCGCCAGCAGTCAATCTGACTTTGGTAACTATGGCTACACCTTC. Translation gives CASSQSDFGNYGYTF. The chain joins TRBV23-1 to TRBJ1-2; D is uncertain. TRBV23-1 is given ORF status, its function remaining uncertain. The CDR3 runs 15 residues. Trimming took off 0 bases at V and 1 base at J, with 9 bases between the two ends.

V is TRBV18 and J is TRBJ1-2; a weak D match, TRBD1 (6 bases). Germline values: CDR1 KGHSH, CDR2 LQKENI. Trimming stripped 2 bases from V and 7 bases from J, with 8 bases between. The CDR3 has 12 residues. Here the CDR3 reads CASSPGQSGYTF. The CDR3 nucleotides read TGTGCCAGCTCACCAGGACAGTCTGGCTACACCTTC.